This TCR beta chain was retrieved from a study of blood T cell repertoires in COVID-19. Study-wide background: PBMCs, B-cell-depleted T cells, or T cells were the source of the cDNA or gDNA that made up the material.

This CDR3 is built from 19 residues. The junction had 13 bases not matched to a gene; V was cut back by 0 bases and J by 0 bases. Germline CDR1 and CDR2: SGHNT and YENEEA. TCRdb's table, derived via immunoSEQ multiplex PCR, lists solely in-frame clones and lacks some. The sample holds over 250,000 clones, 80% to 90% seen once. Sequences were obtained from peripheral blood. The TCR was taken from a woman aged 70-85 years with acute or convalescent COVID-19. The gene calls are TRBV11-3 and TRBJ2-7; 8 bases match TRBD2. The CDR3 spells CASSLDLIPAGTSSYEQYF. The CDR3 bases are TGTGCCAGCAGCTTAGATCTAATTCCTGCCGGGACTAGCTCCTACGAGCAGTACTTC. Full variable domain (missing parts from reference TRBV11-3 and TRBJ2-7): EAGVVQSPRYKIIEKKQPVAFWCNPISGHNTLYWYLQNLGQGPELLIRYENEEAVDDSQLPKDRFSAERLKGVDSTLKIQPAELGDSAVYLCASSLDLIPAGTSSYEQYFGPGTRLTVT.